The rows below give T cell receptor beta chains drawn from one sample of a study of blood T cell repertoires in COVID-19. Profiling relied on immunoSEQ multiplex PCR, and the TCRdb table lists in-frame clones only, not all of them. This sample yields around 340,000 clones, of which around nine tenths are seen a single time; approximately 0.93% belongs to the top ten. The material sequenced was PBMCs or T cells enriched from blood (not recorded which). These receptors were taken from a woman aged 30 to 39 who had been exposed to COVID-19. Each CDR3 is given with its conserved first and last residue. A D gene is named only where the DNA matches it firmly. Size is omitted from some rows. Given values are once, few, many or a class for expanded clones.

j_call clone_size v_call d_call cdr3_nt cdr3_aa
TRBJ2-1 . TRBV27 TRBD2 TGTGCCAGCAGCGGGAGGATTCTCTACAATGAGCAGTTCTTC CASSGRILYNEQFF
TRBJ2-7 few TRBV10-3 . TGTGCCATCAGTCAGGTGAACGAGCAGTACTTC CAISQVNEQYF
TRBJ1-2 . TRBV2 TRBD1 TGTGCCAGCAGTGATTTGCCCATTGACAGGGGGGTCTATGGCTACACCTTC CASSDLPIDRGVYGYTF
TRBJ1-6 . TRBV18 . TGTGCCAGCTCACCGGAGCAACGGTCCGGCTGGGATTCACCCCTCCACTTT CASSPEQRSGWDSPLHF
TRBJ1-4 . TRBV7-2 . TGTGCCAGCAGCGCCGGGGAAAGGCGAGAAAAACTGTTTTTT CASSAGERREKLFF
TRBJ2-3 . TRBV5-5 TRBD2 TGTGCCAGCAGCATTAGCGGGGGGAGCACAGATACGCAGTATTTT CASSISGGSTDTQYF
TRBJ2-6 . TRBV19 TRBD1 TGTGCCAGTAGTATCGAGGGACAGATTTCCTCTGGGGCCAACGTCCTGACTTTC CASSIEGQISSGANVLTF
TRBJ2-3 few TRBV9 . TGTGCCAGCAGCGTAGGTAACGGGAAGACAGATACGCAGTATTTT CASSVGNGKTDTQYF
TRBJ2-1 . TRBV15 . TGTGCCACCAGATCAATGTCTCCGGGAGTGGGTAATGAGCAGTTCTTC CATRSMSPGVGNEQFF
TRBJ2-6 . TRBV18 . TGTGCCAGCTCACCGGAACAGCCTGGCTCTGGGGCCAACGTCCTGACTTTC CASSPEQPGSGANVLTF
TRBJ1-5 few TRBV19 . TGTGCCAGTAGTACCGAATCAGGGGAAGGGTATCAGCCCCAGCATTTT CASSTESGEGYQPQHF
TRBJ2-7 . TRBV9 TRBD2 TGTGCCAGCAGCGTACGGACTAGCGGCGAGCAGTACTTC CASSVRTSGEQYF
TRBJ2-5 once TRBV27 . TGTGCCAGTGGAGGGCCCCAAGAGACCCAGTACTTC CASGGPQETQYF
TRBJ2-7 . TRBV7-9 TRBD2 TGTGCCAGCAGCTTACTAGCGGGAGGACCCTACGAGCAGTACTTC CASSLLAGGPYEQYF
TRBJ1-2 . TRBV18 . TGTGCCAGCTCACCACCGTCATCAATCGGTGGCTACACCTTC CASSPPSSIGGYTF
TRBJ1-1 . TRBV5-4 . TGTGCCAGCAGCCCGGGGAGGACTGAAGCTTTCTTT CASSPGRTEAFF
TRBJ2-7 . TRBV6-2/TRBV6-3 . TGTGCCAGCAGTTACTTCGGCAGGGGAGGGGACGAGCAGTACTTC CASSYFGRGGDEQYF
TRBJ2-7 . TRBV7-8 TRBD1 TGTGCCAGCAACCGAGGAGGACAGGCGAGATCCTACGAGCAGTACTTC CASNRGGQARSYEQYF
TRBJ2-1 . TRBV27 TRBD1 TGTGCCAGCAGTTTAGCGACAGGGTTTTTTGAGCAGTTCTTC CASSLATGFFEQFF
TRBJ1-2 few TRBV2 . TGTGCCATCAAGGCCGGGAGTTTTTTCTATGGCTACACCTTC CAIKAGSFFYGYTF
TRBJ1-3 . TRBV14 . TGTGCCAGCAGCCTCTTCGTGAGTGGAAACACCATATATTTT CASSLFVSGNTIYF
TRBJ2-3 . TRBV7-9 . TGTGCCAGCAGCTTAGTACGGGAAGCAGATACGCAGTATTTT CASSLVREADTQYF
TRBJ2-3 . TRBV2 . TGTGCCAGCAAGGTCGCGGGGCCCGTGAGAGATACGCAGTATTTT CASKVAGPVRDTQYF
TRBJ2-6 . TRBV7-8 TRBD1 TGTGCCAGCAGCAAAGGAGTCCGGGACAGGGCTTCTGGGGCCAACGTCCTGACTTTC CASSKGVRDRASGANVLTF
TRBJ2-5 . TRBV19 TRBD1 TGTGCCAGTAGCATGTCAGCCGGGACAGGGGGCGTTGAGACCCAGTACTTC CASSMSAGTGGVETQYF
TRBJ2-7 few TRBV10-1 . TGCGCCAGCAGTGAGTCGGGGACGGGGGTCGAGCAGTACTTC CASSESGTGVEQYF
TRBJ2-7 . TRBV18 . TGTGCCAGCTCACCCCCCGGCGGGCTCAACGAGCAGTACTTC CASSPPGGLNEQYF
TRBJ2-7 few TRBV27 . TGTGCCAGCAGTTGGCCCCAGGGCGAGCAGTACTTC CASSWPQGEQYF
TRBJ1-1 once TRBV7-3 TRBD1 TGTGCCAGCAGCTTAACTTCAGGGGGCGTAAGCATGAACACTGAAGCTTTCTTT CASSLTSGGVSMNTEAFF
TRBJ1-1 . TRBV6-2/TRBV6-3 . TGTGCCAGCAGTTACGGGGCATCAGAAGCTTTCTTT CASSYGASEAFF
TRBJ2-6 . TRBV6-8 TRBD2 TGTGCCAGCTCTTGTGCGGGAGGGCCGGGAGGGGCCAACGTCCTGACTTTC CASSCAGGPGGANVLTF
TRBJ1-1 . TRBV7-9 . TGTGCCAGCAGCCGATACAGACAGAAAGAGAACACTGAAGCTTTCTTT CASSRYRQKENTEAFF
TRBJ1-2 . TRBV5-1 . TGCGCCAGCCGATCCGGACTGGTTGGCTACACCTTC CASRSGLVGYTF
TRBJ2-5 . TRBV7-8 . TGTGCCAGCAGCTTCTCTAGGATACAAGAGACCCAGTACTTC CASSFSRIQETQYF
TRBJ2-7 . TRBV15 . TGTGCCACCAGCAGAGATCTAGATTTTAGCTCCTACGAGCAGTACTTC CATSRDLDFSSYEQYF
TRBJ2-7 . TRBV9 . TGTGCCAGCAGCGTAGGTGCGGGACTCACCGCCTACGAGCAGTACTTC CASSVGAGLTAYEQYF
TRBJ2-5 . TRBV7-9 . TGTGCCAGCAGCTTAGATTCCTCTCCTCGTCAAGAGACCCAGTACTTC CASSLDSSPRQETQYF
TRBJ2-7 . TRBV7-9 TRBD1 TGTGCCAGCAGCTTGGGATCGGGACAGGGATACGAGCAGTACTTC CASSLGSGQGYEQYF
TRBJ1-2 . TRBV4-2 . TGTGCCAGCAGCCAAGATATGCAGGGGTATGGCTACACCTTC CASSQDMQGYGYTF
TRBJ1-2 . TRBV5-1 TRBD1 TGCGCCAGCAGCGGGGACAGTCCCCGCTATGGCTACACCTTC CASSGDSPRYGYTF
TRBJ1-2 . TRBV6-2/TRBV6-3 . TGTGCCAGCAGTCCCTCCGTAATCTATGGCTACACCTTC CASSPSVIYGYTF
TRBJ1-1 . TRBV28 TRBD1 TGTGCCAGCAGTTCCCCTGACAGGGGGCACACTGAAGCTTTCTTT CASSSPDRGHTEAFF
TRBJ2-2 . TRBV2 TRBD2 TGTGCCAGCAGTTTCTTTAGCGGGAGTTTGACCGGGGAGCTGTTTTTT CASSFFSGSLTGELFF
TRBJ1-1 . TRBV29-1 TRBD1 TGCAGCGTTCGAGGGACAGGGACATCGGACACTGAAGCTTTCTTT CSVRGTGTSDTEAFF
TRBJ1-3 . TRBV7-8 . TGTGCCAGCAGCTTAGTGAGGCCAGGGCCGAGCTCTGGAAACACCATATATTTT CASSLVRPGPSSGNTIYF
TRBJ2-5 . TRBV6-4 . TGTGCCAGCCTTCCTGGCGGATTCCAAGAGACCCAGTACTTC CASLPGGFQETQYF
TRBJ2-5 . TRBV9 . TGTGCCAGCAGCGTTACGTGGGCGGGACAAGAGACCCAGTACTTC CASSVTWAGQETQYF
TRBJ2-3 . TRBV7-3 TRBD2 TGTGCCAGCAGCTCAGGACTAGCGGGAGGATCTGAGCACACAGATACGCAGTATTTT CASSSGLAGGSEHTDTQYF
TRBJ2-4 . TRBV28 . TGTGCCAGCATCTCAGGAGGGCAAGCCAAAAACATTCAGTACTTC CASISGGQAKNIQYF
TRBJ1-1 . TRBV5-4 . TGTGCCAGCAGCTTGGCCGCGGGGAACACTGAAGCTTTCTTT CASSLAAGNTEAFF
TRBJ1-1 . TRBV28 TRBD1 TGTGCCAGCAGTCGCAGGGGGGCCACTGAAGCTTTCTTT CASSRRGATEAFF
TRBJ1-2 . TRBV27 . TGTGCCAGCAGTCCAAGGGGGGGGTCTAAGGGCTACACCTTC CASSPRGGSKGYTF
TRBJ2-1 . TRBV19 TRBD2 TGTGCCAGTAGTTGGGAATCCAGCGGGAGTTACTTCTTC CASSWESSGSYFF
TRBJ2-7 . TRBV7-8 . TGTGCCAGCAGTCCCGGACTGCGTTCCTACGAGCAGTACTTC CASSPGLRSYEQYF
TRBJ2-1 . TRBV5-1 TRBD2 TGCGCCAGCAGCTTAGGCCACGTGGGAGCGGGATACAATGAGCAGTTCTTC CASSLGHVGAGYNEQFF
TRBJ2-7 . TRBV6-5 . TGTGCCAGCACTCAGGGAGGCTCCTACGAGCAGTACTTC CASTQGGSYEQYF
TRBJ2-5 once TRBV28 TRBD2 TGTGCCAGCGGGAGGGGCAAAGAGACCCAGTACTTC CASGRGKETQYF
TRBJ2-7 . TRBV29-1 TRBD1 TGCAGCGTTGAAGCCCTAGGTGCCGGGACAGGGTACGAGCAGTACTTC CSVEALGAGTGYEQYF
TRBJ2-1 . TRBV24-1 . TGTGCCACCAGTGATGGACCCCGGGAGTTGGAGTTCTTC CATSDGPRELEFF